These 27 T cell receptor beta chains were sequenced from one sample in a study of response to subunit inactivated influenza vaccine. TCRdb redid the calling of the RT-PCR reads with MiXCR, one entry per CDR3 protein. The sample yields hundreds of thousands of distinct CDR3 sequences, about 25% seen once. The specimen was CD4+ T cells sorted from PBMCs, collected 4 to 6 days after vaccination. The receptors were sampled from a man in his forties or fifties who received an inactivated influenza vaccine.

V and J are TRBV5-1 and TRBJ2-3; D is possibly TRBD1 or TRBD2 (5 bases each). V was cut by 1 base and J by 1 base, with 10 bases left in between. From germline, CDR1 is SGHRS and CDR2 YFSETQ. This CDR3 is built from 15 residues. DNA of the CDR3: TGCGCCAGCAGCTTGCGAGGGGATCGCACAGATACGCAGTATTTT. Translated: CASSLRGDRTDTQYF. Complete variable domain (other parts from reference TRBV5-1 and TRBJ2-3): KAGVTQTPRYLIKTRGQQVTLSCSPISGHRSVSWYQQTPGQGLQFLFEYFSETQRNKGNFPGRFSGRQFSNSRSEMNVSTLELGDSALYLCASSLRGDRTDTQYFGPGTRLTVL.

J is TRBJ2-2 and V is TRBV30; D possibly corresponds to TRBD2 (6 bases). This CDR3 is built from 17 residues. Trimming pared 2 bases from V and 3 bases from J, leaving 19 bases between. Germline CDR1 and CDR2: GTSNPN and SVGIG (reference sequence). Here the CDR3 DNA reads TGTGCCTGGAGTCGGTCCCGGGACTTTCTCTACACCGGGGAGCTGTTTTTT. It specifies CAWSRSRDFLYTGELFF.

A few counts support this clonotype. The genes are TRBV20-1 and TRBJ2-1; 10 bases fit TRBD2. CDR3 length: 14 residues. Germline CDR1 and CDR2: DFQATT and SNEGSKA (reference sequence). V shed 6 bases, J shed 7 bases, and the junction held 9 bases outside the gene matches. Written as DNA, the CDR3 is TGCAGTGCCCGGACCCTAGCGGGAGCAAATGAGCAGTTCTTC. Translated, it gives CSARTLAGANEQFF.

CDR3 nucleotides: TGCAGTGCTAGAGGCGGCAGCACCTACGAGCAGTACTTC. Translation gives CSARGGSTYEQYF. The rearrangement uses TRBV20-1 and TRBJ2-7; D unresolved. The V gene's germline CDR1 is DFQATT and CDR2 SNEGSKA (reference sequence). Trimming pared 1 base from V and 2 bases from J, leaving 9 bases between. The CDR3 loop spans 13 amino acids.

This chain joins TRBV7-2 and TRBJ1-2, with TRBD1 matching over 8 bases. CDR1 is SGHTA, CDR2 FQGNSA, per germline. Trimming took 5 bases from V and 7 from J; bases not matched to a gene: 9. This CDR3 is 14 amino acids long. CDR3 nucleotide sequence: TGTGCCAGCAGCATAACAGGGGGTGGGGCTGGCTACACCTTC. This codes for CASSITGGGAGYTF. Supplemented by reference TRBV7-2 and TRBJ1-2, the full variable domain reads GAGVSQSPSNKVTEKGKDVELRCDPISGHTALYWYRQSLGQGLEFLIYFQGNSAPDKSGLPSDRFSAERTGGSVSTLTIQRTQQEDSAVYLCASSITGGGAGYTFGSGTRLTVV.

There are a few counts of this clonotype. The chain combines TRBV12-3 or TRBV12-4 with TRBJ1-6; a weak D match, TRBD1 (5 bases). Trimming removed 1 base at V and 12 bases at J, with 13 bases between. CDR3 length: 14 amino acids. The CDR3 DNA reads TGTGCCAGCAGTTTAGGCACCACCAGGGTACCCCTCCACTTT. Translating gives CASSLGTTRVPLHF.

The chain is built from TRBV29-1 and TRBJ1-1, with 7 bases aligning to TRBD1. The V and J ends lost 7 bases and 10 bases, in that order; junction bases with no gene match: 6. In germline, CDR1 is SQVTM, CDR2 ANQGSEA. CDR3 length: 10 amino acids. The CDR3 region is CSATGIAAFF. Written as DNA, the CDR3 is TGCAGCGCGACAGGGATCGCAGCTTTCTTT.

The chain has TRBV6-2 or TRBV6-3 and TRBJ2-7; possibly TRBD2 for D (6 bases). The CDR3 is 12 amino acids. CDR1 and CDR2 (germline): MNHEY, SVGEGT. Trimming shortened V by 9 bases and J by 2 bases, and 11 bases separated the two germline ends. The CDR3 sequence is CASRRETYEQYF. The CDR3 DNA sequence: TGTGCCAGTCGGAGGGAAACCTACGAGCAGTACTTC.

The gene calls are TRBV20-1 and TRBJ1-1; 9 positions match TRBD1. From germline, CDR1 is DFQATT and CDR2 SNEGSKA (reference sequence). The CDR3 sequence is 15 residues long. V shed 4 bases and J 5 bases; nucleotides not matched to a gene: 11. The CDR3 DNA reads as TGCAGTGCTACCACCAACAGGGGGCTGGGAACTGAAGCTTTCTTT. As protein: CSATTNRGLGTEAFF.

The chain links TRBV5-1 to TRBJ1-6; D possibly corresponds to TRBD1 (6 bases). The CDR3 is 15 amino acids. The germline V and J ends were trimmed by 0 bases and 11 bases, with 15 bases remaining between them. The germline V gene has CDR1 SGHRS and CDR2 YFSETQ. In DNA form, the CDR3 reads TGCGCCAGCAGCTTGGGTACAGGGATCCGGCCACCCCTCCACTTT. It specifies CASSLGTGIRPPLHF. The whole variable domain, filled in from reference TRBV5-1 and TRBJ1-6, reads KAGVTQTPRYLIKTRGQQVTLSCSPISGHRSVSWYQQTPGQGLQFLFEYFSETQRNKGNFPGRFSGRQFSNSRSEMNVSTLELGDSALYLCASSLGTGIRPPLHFGNGTRLTVT.

This clonotype was seen a handful of times. CDR3 in amino acids: CASSLRTGNEKLFF. The CDR3 DNA follows: TGTGCCAGCAGTTTAAGGACGGGTAATGAAAAACTGTTTTTT. The chain carries TRBV12-3 or TRBV12-4 and TRBJ1-4, with D uncertain. The CDR3 loop spans 14 amino acids. V was trimmed by 2 bases and J by 4 bases, leaving 8 bases between them.

The rearrangement uses TRBV6-1 and TRBJ2-3; 8 bases are a match to TRBD1. V shed 5 bases, J shed 3 bases, and the junction held 13 bases outside the gene matches. Germline assignment: CDR1 MNHNS and CDR2 SASEGT. The CDR3 runs 17 residues. In nucleotides, the CDR3 is TGTGCCAGCAGTCGCGCTCTCAGGACAGGGCGGACAGATACGCAGTATTTT. Translated, it gives CASSRALRTGRTDTQYF.

V and J are TRBV5-1 and TRBJ2-1, with 10 bases fitting TRBD1. The length of the CDR3 is 14 residues. Germline V gene sequence: CDR1 SGHRS, CDR2 YFSETQ. V gave up 3 bases and J gave up 5 bases; unmatched junction bases: 2. This chain's CDR3 is CASSSGTGDNEQFF. CDR3 DNA sequence: TGCGCCAGCAGCTCCGGGACAGGGGACAATGAGCAGTTCTTC.

The CDR3, as DNA: TGTGCCAGCAACAACGGGCTACAAGAGACCCAGTACTTC. Its protein product is CASNNGLQETQYF. The chain couples TRBV6-2 or TRBV6-3 to TRBJ2-5, with D hard to call. This CDR3 is 13 amino acids long. The germline V gene has CDR1 MNHEY and CDR2 SVGEGT. Between the trimmed V and J ends, which lost 7 bases and 2 bases, there was a span of 11 bases.

In this sample, this clonotype turned up a few times. J is TRBJ2-7 and V is TRBV5-1; 10 bases are shared with TRBD1. Trimming took 4 bases from V and 6 from J; bases not matched to a gene: 10. The length of the CDR3 is 15 residues. The germline gives CDR1 SGHRS, CDR2 YFSETQ. In DNA form, the CDR3 reads TGCGCCAGCAGCAACCGGGACAGGGGAGAGGCCGAGCAGTACTTC. Translation: CASSNRDRGEAEQYF.

The chain is built from TRBV20-1 and TRBJ2-1, with unresolved D. Trimming pared 1 base from V and 9 bases from J, leaving 7 bases between. Looked up from germline, CDR1 is DFQATT and CDR2 is SNEGSKA (reference sequence). The length of the CDR3 is 11 residues. This CDR3 is CSARAAAEQFF. The CDR3 DNA sequence: TGCAGTGCTAGAGCTGCGGCTGAGCAGTTCTTC.

The chain joins TRBV5-1 to TRBJ1-1; TRBD1 is a possible D gene (5 bases). The V gene's germline CDR1 is SGHRS and CDR2 YFSETQ. This CDR3 has 15 residues. Between the trimmed V and J ends, which lost 4 bases and 3 bases, there was a span of 16 bases. The CDR3 bases are TGCGCCAGCAGCGGTGGACAAGGGAAAGACACTGAAGCTTTCTTT. This gives the protein CASSGGQGKDTEAFF.

This rearrangement joins TRBV7-2 to TRBJ2-2; D unresolved. Germline V lookup: CDR1 SGHTA, CDR2 FQGNSA. This CDR3 is built from 14 residues. V dropped 6 bases and J dropped 6 bases, with 14 bases sitting between them. The CDR3 bases are TGTGCCAGCAGACTCGTCCCGTTCGCCGGGGAGCTGTTTTTT. This encodes CASRLVPFAGELFF.

The gene calls are TRBV7-2 and TRBJ1-2; possible D gene TRBD1, 5 bases. CDR1 and CDR2 from the germline V gene are SGHTA and FQGNSA. V was pared by 5 bases and J by 8 bases, with 15 bases between. The CDR3 runs to 13 residues. CDR3 nucleotide sequence: TGTGCCAGCAGCCCGGGGACCCACTTAGGCTACACCTTC. This codes for CASSPGTHLGYTF.

The chain carries TRBV20-1 and TRBJ2-3; no definite D call. V was clipped by 6 bases and J by 2 bases, with 6 bases between them. Germline CDR1 is DFQATT and CDR2 is SNEGSKA (reference sequence). CDR3 length: 11 amino acids. CDR3 protein: CSALSTDTQYF. The CDR3 DNA follows: TGCAGTGCCCTATCCACAGATACGCAGTATTTT.

This clonotype was found a few times. This chain joins TRBV20-1 and TRBJ2-5, with D perhaps TRBD2 (6 bases). Germline CDR1 DFQATT, CDR2 SNEGSKA (reference sequence). The CDR3 is 17 amino acids. The CDR3 nucleotides are TGCAGCCAGTTGCCCCCAGGCGGGGAGAAGTTGGGAGAGACCCAGTACTTC. Residues: CSQLPPGGEKLGETQYF.

This clonotype was seen only once. The genes are TRBV6-5 and TRBJ2-3; a weak D match, TRBD1 (6 bases). Between the trimmed V and J ends, which lost 1 base and 2 bases, there was a span of 10 bases. The CDR3 is 15 residues long. The V gene's germline CDR1 is MNHEY and CDR2 SVGAGI. The DNA of the CDR3 is TGTGCCAGCAGTTACTTAGACAGGCCCACAGATACGCAGTATTTT. Protein sequence: CASSYLDRPTDTQYF.

This clonotype showed up just a few times. The CDR3 here is CASSLSGRTFHEQFF. For the CDR3, the DNA is TGTGCCAGCAGCTTAAGCGGGAGGACCTTCCATGAGCAGTTCTTC. This rearrangement joins TRBV11-2 to TRBJ2-1; 9 nucleotides agree with TRBD2. The germline V gene has CDR1 SGHAT and CDR2 FQNNGV. V was pared by 2 bases and J by 8 bases, with 7 bases of the junction left unmatched. The CDR3 sequence is 15 residues long.

The rearrangement uses TRBV11-2 and TRBJ2-5, with TRBD2 matching over 7 bases. Trimming took 8 bases from V and 3 from J; bases not matched to a gene: 6. CDR3 length: 13 residues. Germline V gene lookup returns CDR1 SGHAT and CDR2 FQNNGV. CDR3 coding DNA: TGTGCCAGCGGGGAAGCGGGGAAAGAGACCCAGTACTTC. This codes for CASGEAGKETQYF.

The V and J genes are TRBV20-1 and TRBJ1-1, with D hard to call. V was trimmed by 6 bases and J by 1 base, leaving 9 bases between them. Germline-derived CDR1 and CDR2 are DFQATT and SNEGSKA (reference sequence). This CDR3 region has 12 residues. The CDR3 DNA is TGCAGTGCAGCAGTCGGGAACACTGAAGCTTTCTTT. It is translated as CSAAVGNTEAFF.

This CDR3 reads CASSVGFGISDSYEQYF. CDR3 sequence (DNA): TGTGCCAGCAGCGTTGGTTTCGGAATCTCCGATTCCTACGAGCAGTACTTC. The chain carries TRBV9 and TRBJ2-7; D is uncertain. The CDR3 length is 17 residues. V was trimmed by 2 bases and J by 1 base, leaving 19 bases between them. Per the germline V gene, CDR1 is SGDLS and CDR2 is YYNGEE.

This rearrangement joins TRBV5-1 to TRBJ2-5; 7 bases are shared with TRBD1. Germline values: CDR1 SGHRS, CDR2 YFSETQ. The V segment lost 3 bases and the J segment 1 base; nucleotides outside the gene matches: 6. The CDR3 spans 15 residues. For the CDR3, the DNA is TGCGCCAGCAGCTCCCAACAGGGGCCCCAAGAGACCCAGTACTTC. This translates into CASSSQQGPQETQYF.